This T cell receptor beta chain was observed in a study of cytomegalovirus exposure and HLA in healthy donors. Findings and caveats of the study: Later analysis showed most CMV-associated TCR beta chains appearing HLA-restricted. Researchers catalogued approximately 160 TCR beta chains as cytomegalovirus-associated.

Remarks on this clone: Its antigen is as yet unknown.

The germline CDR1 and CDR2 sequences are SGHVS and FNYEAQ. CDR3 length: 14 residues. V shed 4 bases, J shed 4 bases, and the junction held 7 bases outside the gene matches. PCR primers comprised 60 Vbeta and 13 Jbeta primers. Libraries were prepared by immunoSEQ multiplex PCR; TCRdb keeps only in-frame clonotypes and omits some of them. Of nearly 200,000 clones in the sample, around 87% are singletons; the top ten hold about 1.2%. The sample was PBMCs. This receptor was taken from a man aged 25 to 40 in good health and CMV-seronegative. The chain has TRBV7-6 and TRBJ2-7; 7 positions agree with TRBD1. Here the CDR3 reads CASSSTTGSYEQYF. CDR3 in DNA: TGTGCCAGCAGCTCGACGACAGGGTCTTACGAGCAGTACTTC.